One and the same sample provided the 17 T cell receptor beta chains below, sequenced in a study of blood T cell repertoires in COVID-19. Profiled with immunoSEQ multiplex PCR; TCRdb holds only in-frame clones, not every one. The table shows about 120,000 clones, with around nine tenths occurring only once. Sample: peripheral blood. The receptors originated from a woman aged 45-65 years with acute or convalescent COVID-19.

The gene calls are TRBV24-1 and TRBJ2-2, with 8 bases identical to TRBD2. Trimming removed 2 bases from V and 3 bases from J; junction bases left unmatched: 7. CDR3 size: 17 residues. The germline V gene encodes CDR1 KGHDR and CDR2 SFDVKD. CDR3 sequence reads: CATSDSNGRADTGELFF. DNA of the CDR3: TGTGCCACCAGTGATTCGAACGGGAGGGCGGACACCGGGGAGCTGTTTTTT.

This chain connects TRBV5-4 to TRBJ1-2; 8 positions match TRBD1. Looked up from germline, CDR1 is SGHNT and CDR2 is YYREEE (reference sequence). V dropped 3 bases and J dropped 4; count of bases not matched to a gene: 5. The CDR3 sequence is 14 residues long. For the CDR3, the DNA is TGTGCCAGCAGCTATTCAGGGGGCCCCTATGGCTACACCTTC. Encoded protein: CASSYSGGPYGYTF.

This clone appeared once. The chain uses TRBV4-2 and TRBJ1-1; 8 bases fit TRBD1. V dropped 4 bases and J dropped 4; count of bases not matched to a gene: 17. This CDR3 region has 18 residues. Germline CDR1 is LGHNA and CDR2 is YNFKEQ. CDR3 sequence: CASSRPSGGGSIATEAFF. The CDR3, as DNA: TGTGCCAGCAGCCGGCCGTCAGGGGGCGGCAGCATCGCCACTGAAGCTTTCTTT.

This chain connects TRBV5-1 to TRBJ1-1, with TRBD1 as a possible D gene (5 bases). CDR3 size: 14 residues. CDR1 is SGHRS and CDR2 is YFSETQ in the germline V gene. The V gene lost 6 bases and the J gene lost 0 bases, with 12 bases spanning the gap. CDR3 DNA: TGCGCCAGCACCATTCAGGGTTTGAACACTGAAGCTTTCTTT. This gives the protein CASTIQGLNTEAFF.

The chain links TRBV19 to TRBJ1-5, with D possibly TRBD1 on 6 matching bases. The V end was cut by 6 bases, the J end by 1 base, with 13 bases between. CDR1 LNHDA and CDR2 SQIVND come from the germline V gene (reference sequence). The CDR3 is 15 amino acids. CDR3 residues: CASSSTGGSNQPQHF. The CDR3 DNA reads TGTGCCAGTAGCTCGACAGGAGGAAGCAATCAGCCCCAGCATTTT.

The chain uses TRBV7-2 and TRBJ2-7, with 9 bases that match TRBD2. Trimming took 0 bases from V and 2 from J; bases not matched to a gene: 5. The CDR3 is 16 amino acids. Germline V gene data show CDR1 as SGHTA and CDR2 as FQGNSA. The CDR3 bases are TGTGCCAGCAGCTTAGCTAGCGGGAGTCCCCCCTACGAGCAGTACTTC. Translated: CASSLASGSPPYEQYF.

This clone is a singleton in its sample. The CDR3 region has the DNA TGTGCCAGCATCTTGAGCGGGGACTACAATGAGCAGTTCTTC. Amino acid sequence: CASILSGDYNEQFF. The chain combines TRBV7-2 with TRBJ2-1, with 7 bases identical to TRBD2. CDR1 is SGHTA and CDR2 is FQGNSA in the germline V gene. V was clipped by 7 bases and J by 3 bases; unmatched bases: 6. The length of the CDR3 is 14 residues.

The CDR3, as DNA: TGTGCCAGTAGTCAGGGGGCCTACGAGCAGTACTTC. Its translation: CASSQGAYEQYF. The chain links TRBV19 to TRBJ2-7; 7 bases fit TRBD1. The germline gives CDR1 LNHDA, CDR2 SQIVND (reference sequence). This CDR3 comprises 12 residues. The J segment lost 2 bases and the V segment lost 5 bases, leaving 0 bases of the junction unmatched.

Only one count was recorded for this clone. The V and J genes are TRBV5-1 and TRBJ1-1; maybe TRBD1 (5 bases). Germline values: CDR1 SGHRS, CDR2 YFSETQ. The germline V and J ends were trimmed by 4 bases and 3 bases, with 13 bases remaining between them. The CDR3 length is 14 residues. In DNA form, the CDR3 reads TGCGCCAGCAGCGGGGGGACCTCCGACACTGAAGCTTTCTTT. It is translated as CASSGGTSDTEAFF.

The gene calls are TRBV19 and TRBJ1-1; D unresolved. V was pared by 3 bases and J by 0 bases, with 5 bases between. Germline CDR1 is LNHDA and CDR2 is SQIVND (reference sequence). The CDR3 covers 13 residues. In DNA, the CDR3 is TGTGCCAGTAGTATCTCTATGAACACTGAAGCTTTCTTT. Its protein product is CASSISMNTEAFF.

The chain's CDR3 is CASTQFDTPGNTIYF. As DNA, the CDR3 is TGTGCCAGTACCCAGTTCGACACCCCGGGGAACACCATATATTTT. The rearrangement links TRBV6-4 to TRBJ1-3, with D hard to call. Per the germline V gene, CDR1 is MRHNA and CDR2 is SNTAGT. This CDR3 is built from 15 residues. Trimming stripped 9 bases from V and 7 bases from J, with 22 bases between.

The chain combines TRBV4-1 with TRBJ2-7, with a tentative D call TRBD2 (7 bases). Germline lookup yields CDR1 MGHRA and CDR2 YSYEKL. The CDR3 loop spans 14 amino acids. Deletions cut 4 bases from V and 1 base from J, with 11 bases between. CDR3 residues: CASSLGGLSYEQYF. CDR3 in DNA: TGCGCCAGCAGCCTCGGGGGGCTATCCTACGAGCAGTACTTC.

The chain couples TRBV7-2 to TRBJ1-2, with 9 bases aligning to TRBD1. The CDR3 length is 14 residues. V shed 5 bases and J 5 bases; nucleotides not matched to a gene: 6. Per the germline V gene, CDR1 is SGHTA and CDR2 is FQGNSA. The DNA of the CDR3 is TGTGCCAGCAGCCCATTACAGGGGGCATATGGCTACACCTTC. This sequence encodes CASSPLQGAYGYTF.

The chain uses TRBV19 and TRBJ2-5; 7 nucleotides line up with TRBD1. CDR1 and CDR2 (germline): LNHDA, SQIVND (reference sequence). This CDR3 region has 15 residues. V lost 5 bases and J lost 4; bases outside the gene matches: 10. CDR3 coding DNA: TGTGCCAGTAGTTCGGGACAGTCGTATGGAGAGACCCAGTACTTC. Translated, it gives CASSSGQSYGETQYF. Drawing the rest from reference TRBV19 and TRBJ2-5, the complete variable domain is DGGITQSPKYLFRKEGQNVTLSCEQNLNHDAMYWYRQDPGQGLRLIYYSQIVNDFQKGDIAEGYSVSREKKESFPLTVTSAQKNPTAFYLCASSSGQSYGETQYFGPGTRLLVL.

The V and J genes are TRBV4-1 and TRBJ1-2; D is uncertain. Trimming left V 7 bases short and J 4 bases short, with 19 bases between. The germline gives CDR1 MGHRA, CDR2 YSYEKL. The CDR3 spans 15 residues. The CDR3: CASTSQPGGIYGYTF. The CDR3 coding sequence is TGCGCCAGCACCTCTCAACCGGGAGGGATCTATGGCTACACCTTC.

The rearrangement joins TRBV7-6 to TRBJ2-2; a possible D gene is TRBD1 (5 bases). Trimming pared 5 bases from V and 4 bases from J, leaving 17 bases between. CDR1 and CDR2 from the germline V gene are SGHVS and FNYEAQ. The CDR3 totals 16 residues. DNA for the CDR3: TGTGCCAGCAGCGTGGGGCCTTCCTTCGCCACCGGGGAGCTGTTTTTT. Translated, it gives CASSVGPSFATGELFF. Complete variable domain (other parts from reference TRBV7-6 and TRBJ2-2): GAGVSQSPRYKVTKRGQDVALRCDPISGHVSLYWYRQALGQGPEFLTYFNYEAQQDKSGLPNDRFSAERPEGSISTLTIQRTEQRDSAMYRCASSVGPSFATGELFFGEGSRLTVL.

The genes are TRBV2 and TRBJ2-7; TRBD2 agrees at 8 bases. Trimming cost V 3 bases and J 3 bases; bases outside gene matches: 13. Germline V gene sequence: CDR1 SNHLY, CDR2 FYNNEI. The CDR3 contains 17 residues. CDR3 nucleotides: TGTGCCAGCAGTGATTTGGAGCGGGGGCCAAACATCTACGAGCAGTACTTC. Its protein is CASSDLERGPNIYEQYF.